This entry lists 21 T cell receptor beta chains sequenced from one sample in a study of cytomegalovirus exposure and HLA in healthy donors. PCR employed 60 Vbeta and 13 Jbeta primers. Sequencing used immunoSEQ multiplex PCR; TCRdb keeps in-frame clones, though not all of them. Among about 150,000 clones listed, 60% to 85% were seen once. Sequenced input: PBMCs. These receptors were collected from a man aged 35 to 55 in good health and CMV-seropositive.

This clone has more than one count but fewer than ten. This chain joins TRBV19 and TRBJ2-3; 10 bases map to TRBD2. This CDR3 has 16 residues. V gave up 6 bases and J gave up 2 bases; unmatched junction bases: 8. Germline CDR1 LNHDA, CDR2 SQIVND (reference sequence). CDR3: CASSKASGRVTDTQYF. CDR3 DNA sequence: TGTGCCAGTAGCAAAGCGAGCGGGAGGGTCACAGATACGCAGTATTTT.

V gene TRBV10-3 combines with J gene TRBJ2-7, with 7 nucleotides matching TRBD2. Germline V gene data show CDR1 as ENHRY and CDR2 as SYGVKD. V was clipped by 4 bases and J by 4 bases; unmatched bases: 7. This CDR3 comprises 14 residues. The DNA of the CDR3 is TGTGCCATCAGTGCGGCTGGGAGGGAGTACGAGCAGTACTTC. Translating gives CAISAAGREYEQYF.

The chain employs TRBV4-3 and TRBJ1-1, with a weak D call TRBD1 (5 bases). V lost 2 bases, J lost 3 bases, and 13 bases lay in between. This CDR3 is 15 amino acids long. Germline V gives CDR1 LGHNA, CDR2 YSLEER. Written as DNA, the CDR3 is TGCGCCAGCAGCCAACAGGGAATGGGGTACACTGAAGCTTTCTTT. This translates into CASSQQGMGYTEAFF.

The V call is TRBV19, the J call TRBJ2-3; 11 nucleotides match TRBD2. V lost 4 bases and J lost 3; bases outside the gene matches: 9. Germline values: CDR1 LNHDA, CDR2 SQIVND (reference sequence). The length of the CDR3 is 17 residues. Written as DNA, the CDR3 is TGTGCCAGTAGTACGGGGCTAGCGGGAGGACTTACAGATACGCAGTATTTT. This encodes CASSTGLAGGLTDTQYF.

The chain recombines TRBV29-1 with TRBJ1-1; 10 nucleotides agree with TRBD1. Losses at the gene ends were 7 bases for V and 6 bases for J; bases not matched to a gene: 8. Germline V gene sequence: CDR1 SQVTM, CDR2 ANQGSEA. This CDR3 is 13 amino acids long. CDR3 region: CSANKGTGAEAFF. CDR3 in DNA: TGCAGCGCAAACAAGGGGACAGGGGCTGAAGCTTTCTTT.

The chain uses TRBV5-1 and TRBJ1-2, with 10 bases aligning to TRBD1. Germline-derived CDR1 and CDR2 are SGHRS and YFSETQ. The J segment lost 6 bases and the V segment lost 5 bases, leaving 4 bases of the junction unmatched. This CDR3 contains 13 residues. The CDR3 coding sequence is TGCGCCAGCAGGGGACAGGGGCGCGATGGCTACACCTTC. Translating gives CASRGQGRDGYTF.

The chain uses TRBV5-4 and TRBJ2-7, with TRBD2 matching 11 bases. Unmatched junction bases numbered 8, after V lost 4 bases and J lost 5 bases. CDR1 is SGHNT and CDR2 is YYREEE in the germline V gene (reference sequence). The CDR3 runs to 15 residues. The CDR3 nucleotides read TGTGCCAGCAGCCCCTCTAGCGGGAGGAAGGACGAGCAGTACTTC. Its protein product is CASSPSSGRKDEQYF.

The chain couples TRBV28 to TRBJ2-1, with 12 positions matching TRBD1. Germline lookup yields CDR1 MDHEN and CDR2 SYDVKM. The J segment lost 9 bases and the V segment lost 4 bases, leaving 10 bases of the junction unmatched. CDR3 length: 16 residues. The DNA for the CDR3 is TGTGCCAGCAGTTCTCCGGGACAGGGGGCTAGAGGTGAGCAGTTCTTC. Translated, it gives CASSSPGQGARGEQFF.

A few counts support this clone. The J gene is TRBJ2-7, the V gene TRBV5-5; no reliable D call. Germline values: CDR1 SGHKS, CDR2 YYEKEE (reference sequence). CDR3 length equals 13 residues. V lost 0 bases to trimming and J lost 7 bases, with 11 bases between them. CDR3 in amino acids: CASSLVLVSEQYF. CDR3 DNA sequence: TGTGCCAGCAGCTTGGTCCTTGTTTCGGAGCAGTACTTC.

V is TRBV14 and J is TRBJ1-4, with D unclear. The CDR3 has 16 residues. The germline V and J ends were trimmed by 1 base and 7 bases, with 16 bases remaining between them. Germline V gene data show CDR1 as SGHDN and CDR2 as FVKESK. The CDR3 region is CASSQAFGDGIEKLFF. Here the CDR3 DNA reads TGTGCCAGCAGCCAAGCCTTCGGGGATGGGATTGAAAAACTGTTTTTT.

Comments on this clone: Germline and junction disagree at one end, which may indicate a read error. The V call is TRBV7-2, the J call TRBJ2-6; TRBD1 is a possible D gene (5 bases). Germline CDR1 reads SGHTA; CDR2 reads FQGNSA. The length of the CDR3 is 16 residues. CDR3 loop: CASSLDPQSGANGLTF. CDR3 in DNA: TGTGCCAGCAGCTTAGATCCCCAATCTGGGGCCAACGGCCTGACTTTC.

The V call is TRBV5-6, the J call TRBJ2-5, with a tentative D call TRBD1 (7 bases). The CDR3 totals 13 residues. V shed 1 base and J shed 4 bases, with 8 bases lying between them. CDR1 and CDR2 (germline): SGHDT, YYEEEE. The CDR3: CASSLQGGETQYF. CDR3 DNA sequence: TGTGCCAGCAGCTTGCAGGGGGGAGAGACCCAGTACTTC.

The genes are TRBV7-2 and TRBJ2-1; 8 nucleotides agree with TRBD2. The CDR3 has 15 residues. The V and J ends lost 1 base and 3 bases, in that order; junction bases with no gene match: 2. Looked up from germline, CDR1 is SGHTA and CDR2 is FQGNSA. CDR3 loop: CASSLVSGNYNEQFF. For the CDR3, the DNA is TGTGCCAGCAGCTTAGTTAGCGGGAACTACAATGAGCAGTTCTTC.

V is TRBV4-2 and J is TRBJ2-3, with 9 positions matching TRBD1. The ends lost 3 bases at V and 0 bases at J; junction bases unmatched: 4. Germline V CDR1 and CDR2: LGHNA, YNFKEQ. The CDR3 runs 16 residues. CDR3: CASSQFGQGSTDTQYF. The CDR3 DNA reads as TGTGCCAGCAGCCAGTTTGGACAGGGGAGCACAGATACGCAGTATTTT.

This clone was found a few times. The chain uses TRBV29-1 and TRBJ2-7; 10 bases align to TRBD1. Per the germline V gene, CDR1 is SQVTM and CDR2 is ANQGSEA. The CDR3 is made up of 16 amino acids. J was trimmed by 0 bases and V by 6 bases; bases with no gene match: 11. The CDR3 region has the DNA TGCAGCGTAAGTGGGGGACAGGGGCGAAACTCCTACGAGCAGTACTTC. Translation: CSVSGGQGRNSYEQYF.

V usage is TRBV7-3 and J usage is TRBJ2-5, with D perhaps TRBD1 (6 bases). V lost 0 bases to trimming and J lost 0 bases, with 8 bases between them. Per the germline V gene, CDR1 is SGHTA and CDR2 is FQGTGA. The CDR3 is made up of 15 amino acids. CDR3 protein: CASSLTSGDQETQYF. The CDR3 bases are TGTGCCAGCAGCTTAACGTCAGGGGACCAAGAGACCCAGTACTTC.

This chain connects TRBV5-1 to TRBJ2-4; 7 nucleotides agree with TRBD2. Germline trimming cut 4 bases from V and 7 bases from J; bases unmatched to any gene: 8. The V gene's germline CDR1 is SGHRS and CDR2 YFSETQ. The CDR3 contains 14 residues. CDR3 region: CASSAGLESNIQYF. The CDR3 DNA is TGCGCCAGCAGCGCCGGACTAGAATCGAACATTCAGTACTTC.

The chain combines TRBV9 with TRBJ2-5; 7 nucleotides line up with TRBD2. Germline-derived CDR1 and CDR2 are SGDLS and YYNGEE. V lost 4 bases and J lost 3; bases outside the gene matches: 6. The CDR3 spans 14 residues. CDR3 bases: TGTGCCAGCAGCCCTGGGGGGGGGAAAGAGACCCAGTACTTC. Amino acids: CASSPGGGKETQYF.

DNA of the CDR3: TGTGCCAGCAGCTTAGGGGGCACCGTGAGCAATCAGCCCCAGCATTTT. This gives the protein CASSLGGTVSNQPQHF. The V gene is TRBV11-2, the J gene TRBJ1-5; D possibly corresponds to TRBD1 (5 bases). The CDR3 is made up of 16 amino acids. V lost 1 base to trimming and J lost 1 base, with 11 bases between them. Germline CDR1 reads SGHAT; CDR2 reads FQNNGV.

The chain is built from TRBV7-8 and TRBJ2-7; D possibly corresponds to TRBD2 (6 bases). Germline lookup yields CDR1 SGHVS and CDR2 FQNEAQ. Deletions cut 1 base from V and 6 bases from J, with 10 bases between. The CDR3 totals 13 residues. CDR3 protein: CASSLEGGGEQYF. The CDR3 nucleotides read TGTGCCAGCAGCTTAGAGGGAGGTGGCGAGCAGTACTTC.

The chain employs TRBV2 and TRBJ2-1; D perhaps matches TRBD1 (5 bases). This CDR3 spans 11 amino acids. Looked up from germline, CDR1 is SNHLY and CDR2 is FYNNEI. V shed 0 bases and J shed 15 bases, with 9 bases lying between them. This chain's CDR3 is CASSEAGRPFF. The CDR3 DNA is TGTGCCAGCAGTGAAGCGGGGCGCCCGTTCTTC.